This record looks at one TCR beta chain sequence and its context. Antigen unknown. The data belong to a study of cytomegalovirus exposure and HLA in healthy donors. Study-level points and caveats: Within the data, a cluster of highly shared sequence variants was likely a sequencing artifact.

The PCR used 60 Vbeta and 13 Jbeta primers. The assay was immunoSEQ multiplex PCR, and TCRdb's table has in-frame clones only and misses some. The sample's table shows tens of thousands of clones. Germline values: CDR1 MNHNS, CDR2 SASEGT. Trimming stripped 3 bases from V and 4 bases from J, with 15 bases between. The CDR3 runs 15 residues. The receptor's source is a female donor in good health and CMV-seropositive. The V call is TRBV6-1, the J call TRBJ1-1, with D tentatively TRBD1 (6 bases). Material: PBMCs. The CDR3 spells CASSDQGFMITEAFF. The CDR3 DNA is TGTGCCAGCAGTGATCAGGGGTTCATGATCACTGAAGCTTTCTTT.